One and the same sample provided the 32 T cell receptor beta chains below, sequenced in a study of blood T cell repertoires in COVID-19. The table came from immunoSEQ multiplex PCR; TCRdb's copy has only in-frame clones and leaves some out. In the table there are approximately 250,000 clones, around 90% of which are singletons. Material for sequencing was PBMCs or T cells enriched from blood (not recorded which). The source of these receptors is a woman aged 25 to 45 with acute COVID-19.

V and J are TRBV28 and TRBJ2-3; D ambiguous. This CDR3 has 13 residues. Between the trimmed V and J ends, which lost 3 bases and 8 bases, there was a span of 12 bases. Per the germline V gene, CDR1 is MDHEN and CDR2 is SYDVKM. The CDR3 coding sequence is TGTGCCAGCAGTTTTAGCACCCCCCGTACGCAGTATTTT. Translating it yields CASSFSTPRTQYF.

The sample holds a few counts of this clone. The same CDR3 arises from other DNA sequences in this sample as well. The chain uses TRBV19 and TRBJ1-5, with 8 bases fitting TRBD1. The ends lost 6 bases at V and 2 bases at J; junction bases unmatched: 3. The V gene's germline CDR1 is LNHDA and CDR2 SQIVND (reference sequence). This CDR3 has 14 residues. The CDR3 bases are TGTGCCAGTAGCGGACAGGGAGGCAATCAGCCCCAGCATTTT. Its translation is CASSGQGGNQPQHF.

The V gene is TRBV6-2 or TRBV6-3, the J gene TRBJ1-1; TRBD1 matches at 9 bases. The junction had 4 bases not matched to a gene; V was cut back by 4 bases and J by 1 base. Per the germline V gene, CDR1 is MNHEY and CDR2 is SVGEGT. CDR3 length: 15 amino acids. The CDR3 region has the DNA TGTGCCAGCAGTTCCCCGGGACAGGGGAACACTGAAGCTTTCTTT. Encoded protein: CASSSPGQGNTEAFF.

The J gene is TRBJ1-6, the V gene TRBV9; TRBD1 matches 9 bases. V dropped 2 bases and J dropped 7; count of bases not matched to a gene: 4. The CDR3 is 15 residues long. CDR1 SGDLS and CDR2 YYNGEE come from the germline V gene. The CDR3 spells CASSVGQGKNSPLHF. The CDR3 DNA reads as TGTGCCAGCAGCGTCGGACAGGGGAAAAATTCACCCCTCCACTTT.

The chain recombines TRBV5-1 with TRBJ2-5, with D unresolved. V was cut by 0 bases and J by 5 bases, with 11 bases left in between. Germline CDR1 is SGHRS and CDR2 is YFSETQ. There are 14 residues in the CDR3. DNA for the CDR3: TGCGCCAGCAGCTTGGACTCTAGTAGCGAGACCCAGTACTTC. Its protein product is CASSLDSSSETQYF.

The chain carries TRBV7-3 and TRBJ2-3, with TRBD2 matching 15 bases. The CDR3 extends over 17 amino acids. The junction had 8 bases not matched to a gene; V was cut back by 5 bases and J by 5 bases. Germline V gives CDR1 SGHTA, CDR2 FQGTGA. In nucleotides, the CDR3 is TGTGCCAGCAGCCAATTTGGACTAGCGGGAGGGAAAGATACGCAGTATTTT. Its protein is CASSQFGLAGGKDTQYF.

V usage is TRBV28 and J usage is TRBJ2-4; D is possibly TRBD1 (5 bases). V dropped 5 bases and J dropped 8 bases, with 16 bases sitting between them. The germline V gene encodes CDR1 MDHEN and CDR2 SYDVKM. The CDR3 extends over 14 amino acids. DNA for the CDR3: TGTGCCAGCAGTGGACCCCAGGGTATAGACATTCAGTACTTC. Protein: CASSGPQGIDIQYF.

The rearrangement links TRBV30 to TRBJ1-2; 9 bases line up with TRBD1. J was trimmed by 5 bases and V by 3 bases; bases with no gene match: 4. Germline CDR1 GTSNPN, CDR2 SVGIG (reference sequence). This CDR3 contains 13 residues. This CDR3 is CAWRGTGHYGYTF. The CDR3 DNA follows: TGTGCCTGGAGAGGGACAGGGCATTATGGCTACACCTTC.

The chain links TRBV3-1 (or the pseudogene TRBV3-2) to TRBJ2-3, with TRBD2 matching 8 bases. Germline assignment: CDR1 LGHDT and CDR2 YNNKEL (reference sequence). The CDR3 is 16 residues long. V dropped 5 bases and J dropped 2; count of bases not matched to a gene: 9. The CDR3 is CASSSGTGGPTDTQYF. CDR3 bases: TGTGCCAGCAGCTCGGGAACGGGAGGGCCCACAGATACGCAGTATTTT.

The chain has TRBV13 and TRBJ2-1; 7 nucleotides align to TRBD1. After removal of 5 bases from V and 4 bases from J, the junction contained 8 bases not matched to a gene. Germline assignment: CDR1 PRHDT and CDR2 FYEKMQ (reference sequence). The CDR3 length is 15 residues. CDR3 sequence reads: CASSPRQGRYNEQFF. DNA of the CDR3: TGTGCCAGCAGCCCGCGACAGGGAAGGTACAATGAGCAGTTCTTC.

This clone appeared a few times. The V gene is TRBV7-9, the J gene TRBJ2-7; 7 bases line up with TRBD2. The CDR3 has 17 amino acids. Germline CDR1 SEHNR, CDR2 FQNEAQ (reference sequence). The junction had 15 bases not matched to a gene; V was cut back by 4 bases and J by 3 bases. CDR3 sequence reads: CASSSTPTSPRGYEQYF. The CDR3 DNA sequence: TGTGCCAGCAGCTCGACACCGACTAGCCCTAGAGGCTACGAGCAGTACTTC.

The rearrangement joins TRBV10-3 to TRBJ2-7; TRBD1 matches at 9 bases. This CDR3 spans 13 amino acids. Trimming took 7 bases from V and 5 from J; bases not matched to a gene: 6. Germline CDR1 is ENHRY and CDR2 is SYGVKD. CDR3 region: CAITRDREHEQYF. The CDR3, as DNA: TGTGCCATCACCCGGGACAGGGAACACGAGCAGTACTTC.

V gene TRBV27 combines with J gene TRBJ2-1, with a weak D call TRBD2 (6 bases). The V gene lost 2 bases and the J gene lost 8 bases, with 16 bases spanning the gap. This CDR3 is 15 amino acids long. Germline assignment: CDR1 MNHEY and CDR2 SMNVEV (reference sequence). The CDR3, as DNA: TGTGCCAGCAGTTTACGGTCGGGAGTCGTCTATGAGCAGTTCTTC. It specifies CASSLRSGVVYEQFF.

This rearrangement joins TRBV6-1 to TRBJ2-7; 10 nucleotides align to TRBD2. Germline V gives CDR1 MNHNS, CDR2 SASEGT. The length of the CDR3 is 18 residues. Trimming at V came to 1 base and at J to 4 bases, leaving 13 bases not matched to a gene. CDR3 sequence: CASSEGHLTSGAPYEQYF. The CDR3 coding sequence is TGTGCCAGCAGTGAAGGCCATTTAACTAGCGGGGCACCTTACGAGCAGTACTTC.

The CDR3 loop is CASSQDTDTEAFF. CDR3 in DNA: TGCGCCAGCAGCCAAGACACAGACACTGAAGCTTTCTTT. The rearrangement joins TRBV4-1 to TRBJ1-1; D is uncertain. Trimming left V 0 bases short and J 3 bases short, with 5 bases between. The CDR3 loop spans 13 amino acids. CDR1 is MGHRA, CDR2 YSYEKL, per germline.

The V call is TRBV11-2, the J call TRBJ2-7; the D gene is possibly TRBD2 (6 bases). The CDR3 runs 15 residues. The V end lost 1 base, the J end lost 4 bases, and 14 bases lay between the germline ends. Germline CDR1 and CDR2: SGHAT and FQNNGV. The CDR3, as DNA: TGTGCCAGCAGCTTAGTCCCGGGAGTTTGGTACGAGCAGTACTTC. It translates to CASSLVPGVWYEQYF.

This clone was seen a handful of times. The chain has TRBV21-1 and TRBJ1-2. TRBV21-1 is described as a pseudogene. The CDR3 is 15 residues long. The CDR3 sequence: CASSIERGTNYGYTF. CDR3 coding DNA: TGTGCCAGCAGCATAGAGCGAGGGACTAACTATGGCTACACCTTC.

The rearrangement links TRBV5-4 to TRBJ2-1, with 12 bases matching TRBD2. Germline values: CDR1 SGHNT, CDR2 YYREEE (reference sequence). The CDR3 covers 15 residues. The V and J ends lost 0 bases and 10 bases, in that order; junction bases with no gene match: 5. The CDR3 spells CASSLGLAGAEEQFF. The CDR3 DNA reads TGTGCCAGCAGCTTGGGACTAGCGGGAGCTGAGGAGCAGTTCTTC.

The CDR3 is CASSAGQGPTEAFF. The CDR3 DNA sequence: TGTGCCAGTAGTGCCGGACAGGGACCCACTGAAGCTTTCTTT. The chain links TRBV19 to TRBJ1-1, with 8 bases fitting TRBD1. In germline, CDR1 is LNHDA, CDR2 SQIVND (reference sequence). The CDR3 extends over 14 amino acids. V lost 5 bases, J lost 4 bases, and 6 bases stayed unmatched.

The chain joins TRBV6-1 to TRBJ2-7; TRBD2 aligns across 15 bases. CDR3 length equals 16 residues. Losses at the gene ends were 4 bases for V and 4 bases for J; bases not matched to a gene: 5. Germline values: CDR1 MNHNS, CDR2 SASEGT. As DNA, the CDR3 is TGTGCCAGCAGTGGGACTAGCGGGAGGGTTTGGTACGAGCAGTACTTC. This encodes CASSGTSGRVWYEQYF.

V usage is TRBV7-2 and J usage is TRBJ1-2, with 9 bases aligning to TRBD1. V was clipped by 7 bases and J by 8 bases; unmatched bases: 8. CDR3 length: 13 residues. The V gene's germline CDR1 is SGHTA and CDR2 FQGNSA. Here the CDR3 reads CASTQQGAEGYTF. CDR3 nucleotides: TGTGCCAGCACACAACAGGGGGCTGAAGGCTACACCTTC.

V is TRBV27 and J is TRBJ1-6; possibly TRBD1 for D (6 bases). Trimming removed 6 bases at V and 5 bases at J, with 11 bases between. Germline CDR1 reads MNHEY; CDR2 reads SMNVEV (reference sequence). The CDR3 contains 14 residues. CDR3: CASRRTANNSPLHF. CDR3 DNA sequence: TGTGCCAGCAGGAGGACAGCTAATAATTCACCCCTCCACTTT.

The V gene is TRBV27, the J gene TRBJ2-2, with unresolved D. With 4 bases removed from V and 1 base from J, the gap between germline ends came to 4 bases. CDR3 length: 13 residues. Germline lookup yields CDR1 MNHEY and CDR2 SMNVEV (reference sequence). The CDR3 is CASSSMNTGELFF. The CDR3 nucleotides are TGTGCCAGCAGTTCCATGAACACCGGGGAGCTGTTTTTT.

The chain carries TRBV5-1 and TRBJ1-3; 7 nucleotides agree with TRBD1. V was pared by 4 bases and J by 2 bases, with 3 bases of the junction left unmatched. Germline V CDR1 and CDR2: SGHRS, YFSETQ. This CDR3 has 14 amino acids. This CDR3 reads CASSKGTAGNTIYF. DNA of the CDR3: TGCGCCAGCAGCAAGGGGACAGCTGGAAACACCATATATTTT.

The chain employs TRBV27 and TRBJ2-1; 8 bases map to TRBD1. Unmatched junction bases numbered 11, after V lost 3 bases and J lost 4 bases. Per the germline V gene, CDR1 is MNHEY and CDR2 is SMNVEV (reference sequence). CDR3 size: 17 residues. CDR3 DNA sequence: TGTGCCAGCAGTTTTCTTCTCACGACAGGGGCGTACAATGAGCAGTTCTTC. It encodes CASSFLLTTGAYNEQFF.

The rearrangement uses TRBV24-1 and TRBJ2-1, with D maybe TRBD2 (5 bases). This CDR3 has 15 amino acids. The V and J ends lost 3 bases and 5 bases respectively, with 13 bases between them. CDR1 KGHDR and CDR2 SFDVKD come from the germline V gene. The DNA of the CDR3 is TGTGCCACCAGTGATGCCCGGAGGTCCGACAATGAGCAGTTCTTC. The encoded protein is CATSDARRSDNEQFF.

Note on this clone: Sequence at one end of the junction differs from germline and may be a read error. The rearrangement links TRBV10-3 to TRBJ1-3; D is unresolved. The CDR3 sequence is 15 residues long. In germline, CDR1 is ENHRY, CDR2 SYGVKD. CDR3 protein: CAISEAGFEGSTIYF. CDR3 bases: TGTGCCATCAGTGAGGCGGGATTTGAAGGAAGCACCATATATTTT.

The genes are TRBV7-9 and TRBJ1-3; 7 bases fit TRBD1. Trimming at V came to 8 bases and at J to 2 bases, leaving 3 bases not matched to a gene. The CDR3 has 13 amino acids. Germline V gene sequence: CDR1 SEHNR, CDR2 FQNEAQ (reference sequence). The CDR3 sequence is CASAQGAGNTIYF. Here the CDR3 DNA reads TGTGCCAGCGCGCAGGGGGCTGGAAACACCATATATTTT.

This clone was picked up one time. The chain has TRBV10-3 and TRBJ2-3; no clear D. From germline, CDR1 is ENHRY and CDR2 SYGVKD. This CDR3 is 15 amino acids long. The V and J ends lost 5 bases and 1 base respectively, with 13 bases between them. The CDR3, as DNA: TGTGCCATCAGTTTGAATCTTGGAGGCACAGATACGCAGTATTTT. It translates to CAISLNLGGTDTQYF.

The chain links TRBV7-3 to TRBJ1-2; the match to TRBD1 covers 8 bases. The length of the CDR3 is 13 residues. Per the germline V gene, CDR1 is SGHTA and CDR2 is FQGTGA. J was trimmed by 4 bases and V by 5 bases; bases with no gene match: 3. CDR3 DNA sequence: TGTGCCAGCAGCCGACAGGGGACCTATGGCTACACCTTC. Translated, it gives CASSRQGTYGYTF.

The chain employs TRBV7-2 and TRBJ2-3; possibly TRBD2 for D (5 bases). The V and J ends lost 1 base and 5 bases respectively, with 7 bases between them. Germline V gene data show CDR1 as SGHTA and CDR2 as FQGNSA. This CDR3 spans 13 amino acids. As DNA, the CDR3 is TGTGCCAGCAGCTTAGACGGAGGAGATACGCAGTATTTT. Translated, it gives CASSLDGGDTQYF.

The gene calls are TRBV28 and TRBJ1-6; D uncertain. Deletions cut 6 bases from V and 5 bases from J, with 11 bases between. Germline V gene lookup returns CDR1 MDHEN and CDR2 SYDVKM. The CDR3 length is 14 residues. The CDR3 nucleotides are TGTGCCAGCAGCACAACGGGTAATAATTCACCCCTCCACTTT. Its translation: CASSTTGNNSPLHF.